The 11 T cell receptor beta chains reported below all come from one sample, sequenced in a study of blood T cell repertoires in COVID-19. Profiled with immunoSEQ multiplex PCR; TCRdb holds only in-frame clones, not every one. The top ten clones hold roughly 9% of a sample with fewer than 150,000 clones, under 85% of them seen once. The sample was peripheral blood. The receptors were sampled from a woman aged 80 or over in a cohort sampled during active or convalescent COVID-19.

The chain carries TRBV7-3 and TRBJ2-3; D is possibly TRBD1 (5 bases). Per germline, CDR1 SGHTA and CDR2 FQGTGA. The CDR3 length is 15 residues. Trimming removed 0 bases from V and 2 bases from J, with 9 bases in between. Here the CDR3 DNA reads TGTGCCAGCAGCTTAACAGGCAGGGCCACAGATACGCAGTATTTT. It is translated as CASSLTGRATDTQYF.

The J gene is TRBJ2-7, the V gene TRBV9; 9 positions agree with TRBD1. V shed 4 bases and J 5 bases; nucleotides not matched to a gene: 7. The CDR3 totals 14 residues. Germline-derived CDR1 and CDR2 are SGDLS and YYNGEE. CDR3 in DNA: TGTGCCAGCAGCTCCCGGACAGGGGTCGACGAGCAGTACTTC. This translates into CASSSRTGVDEQYF.

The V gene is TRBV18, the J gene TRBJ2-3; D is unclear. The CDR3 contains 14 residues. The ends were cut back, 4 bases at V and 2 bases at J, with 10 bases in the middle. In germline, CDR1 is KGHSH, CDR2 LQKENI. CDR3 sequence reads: CASSLRGVTDTQYF. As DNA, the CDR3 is TGTGCCAGCTCACTCAGAGGCGTCACAGATACGCAGTATTTT.

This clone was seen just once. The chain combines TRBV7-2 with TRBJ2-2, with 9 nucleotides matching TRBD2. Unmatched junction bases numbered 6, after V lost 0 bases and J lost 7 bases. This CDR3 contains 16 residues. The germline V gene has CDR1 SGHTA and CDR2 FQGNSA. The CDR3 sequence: CASSLAQAGGGGELFF. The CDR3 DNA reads TGTGCCAGCAGCTTAGCTCAAGCGGGGGGTGGCGGGGAGCTGTTTTTT. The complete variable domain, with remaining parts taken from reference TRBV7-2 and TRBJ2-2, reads GAGVSQSPSNKVTEKGKDVELRCDPISGHTALYWYRQSLGQGLEFLIYFQGNSAPDKSGLPSDRFSAERTGGSVSTLTIQRTQQEDSAVYLCASSLAQAGGGGELFFGEGSRLTVL.

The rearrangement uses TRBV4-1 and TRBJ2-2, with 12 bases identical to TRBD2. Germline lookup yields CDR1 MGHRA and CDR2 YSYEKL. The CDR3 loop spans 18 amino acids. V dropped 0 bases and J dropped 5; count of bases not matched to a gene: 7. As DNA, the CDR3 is TGCGCCAGCAGCCAAGATCCCGCTAGCGGGGGGGTGACCGGGGAGCTGTTTTTT. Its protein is CASSQDPASGGVTGELFF.

CDR3 residues: CASSLAGGDTQYF. Written as DNA, the CDR3 is TGTGCCAGCAGCCTCGCGGGGGGTGATACGCAGTATTTT. The chain joins TRBV12-3 or TRBV12-4 to TRBJ2-3, with TRBD2 matching 8 bases. The CDR3 consists of 13 residues. Trimming took 6 bases from V and 6 from J; bases not matched to a gene: 5.

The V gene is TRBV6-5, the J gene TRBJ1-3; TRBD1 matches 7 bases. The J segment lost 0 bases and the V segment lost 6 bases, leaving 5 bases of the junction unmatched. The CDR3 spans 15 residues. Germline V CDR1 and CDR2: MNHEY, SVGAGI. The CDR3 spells CASSSDRLSGNTIYF. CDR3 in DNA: TGTGCCAGCAGCTCGGACAGGCTCTCTGGAAACACCATATATTTT.

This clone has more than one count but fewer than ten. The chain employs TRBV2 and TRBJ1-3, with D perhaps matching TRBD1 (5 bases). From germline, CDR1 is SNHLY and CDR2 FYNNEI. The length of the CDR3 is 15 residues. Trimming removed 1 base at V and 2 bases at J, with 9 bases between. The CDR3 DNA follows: TGTGCCAGCAGTGAAGATCAGGACACTGGAAACACCATATATTTT. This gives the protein CASSEDQDTGNTIYF.

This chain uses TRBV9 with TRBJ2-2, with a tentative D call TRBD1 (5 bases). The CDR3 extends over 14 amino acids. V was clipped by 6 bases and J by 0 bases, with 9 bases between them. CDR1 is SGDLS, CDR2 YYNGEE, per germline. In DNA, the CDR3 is TGTGCCAGCACCGGACACCCGAACACCGGGGAGCTGTTTTTT. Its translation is CASTGHPNTGELFF.

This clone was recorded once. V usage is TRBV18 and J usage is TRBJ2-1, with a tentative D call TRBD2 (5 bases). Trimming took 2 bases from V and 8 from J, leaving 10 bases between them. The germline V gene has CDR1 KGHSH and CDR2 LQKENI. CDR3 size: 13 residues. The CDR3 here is CASSPREIDEQFF. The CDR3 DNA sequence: TGTGCCAGCTCACCAAGGGAGATTGATGAGCAGTTCTTC.

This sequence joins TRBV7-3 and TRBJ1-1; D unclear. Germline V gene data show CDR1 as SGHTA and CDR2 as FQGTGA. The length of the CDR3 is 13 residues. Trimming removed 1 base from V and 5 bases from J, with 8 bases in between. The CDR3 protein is CASSLSGSTEAFF. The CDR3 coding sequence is TGTGCCAGCAGCTTAAGCGGGAGTACTGAAGCTTTCTTT.